This T cell receptor (beta chain) originates from a study of T cell repertoires in cytomegalovirus infection. Turning to the study itself: The public TCR beta signatures pointed to both CMV infection and matching HLA type.

MiXCR, run by TCRdb on the reads, gives a single entry per CDR3 protein. This table has about 130,000 distinct CDR3 sequences, roughly a quarter appearing once. In the case of this clonotype: Antigen: not known.

General study findings and limits: Clonotypes of TCR beta that were HLA-C-restricted and CMV-specific dominated the ex vivo response. The study identified carriers of CMV plus the relevant HLA from cumulative public TCR beta family frequency.

The trim removed 0 bases at V and 2 bases at J, leaving 9 bases unmatched. The CDR3 is made up of 19 amino acids. From germline, CDR1 is SGHDN and CDR2 FVKESK. The chain recombines TRBV14 with TRBJ2-7; 14 bases match TRBD2. The sequenced sample was PBMCs, sequenced either directly or after in vitro stimulation (not recorded which). This clonotype was sampled from a human donor in good health (CMV status not recorded). Some clones in this sample may be carry-over from other donors' samples. The CDR3 region is CASSQEGTSGSWVTYEQYV. Here the CDR3 DNA reads TGTGCCAGCAGCCAAGAAGGGACTAGCGGGAGTTGGGTAACCTACGAGCAGTACGTC.